The clone carrying this TCR beta chain was found a few times. Its specificity is not known. This sample was included in a study of beta chain features in type 1 diabetes. Study-level points and caveats: Within patients, naive, central memory and Treg TCRB repertoires seemed more similar than within healthy donors.

The investigators reverse transcribed all of the isolated RNA, so they sequenced expressed TCRB transcripts. Profiling relied on immunoSEQ multiplex PCR, and the TCRdb table lists in-frame clones only, not all of them. Of 200,000 to 300,000 clones listed, roughly an eighth were seen once; the top ten hold roughly 0.024%. The CDR3 is 12 residues long. Looked up from germline, CDR1 is MNHNY and CDR2 is SVGAGI (reference sequence). Between the trimmed V and J ends, which lost 5 bases and 5 bases, there was a span of 9 bases. The sample comprised naive CD4+ T cells from blood. This sequence joins TRBV6-6 and TRBJ2-5; D gene ambiguous. The source is a woman in her thirties or forties in good health. CDR3: CASSPLRETQYF. In nucleotides, the CDR3 is TGTGCCAGCAGTCCCCTGAGGGAGACCCAGTACTTC.